This T cell receptor beta chain was captured in a study of OX40 agonist ivuxolimab in advanced cancers. Study observations and caveats: On average, CD8+ T cells showed a greater number of expanded clones than CD4+. Among the lowest levels of clonal expansion were found in partial responders at 0.1-3.0 mg/kg.

This clone appeared a single time. No antigen is known for it. Generated by immunoSEQ multiplex PCR, the TCRdb table keeps only in-frame clones and is missing some. The profile shows more than 75,000 clones, roughly 88% of them singletons. This CDR3 comprises 15 residues. Germline-derived CDR1 and CDR2 are SGHVS and FQNEAQ. Unmatched junction bases numbered 5, after V lost 0 bases and J lost 4 bases. Specimen: CD4+ or CD8+ T cells sorted from blood, collected in a trial of the OX40 agonist ivuxolimab. This TCR was recovered from an adult with an advanced solid tumor such as melanoma, head and neck, liver or kidney cancer. This sequence joins TRBV7-8 and TRBJ2-7, with TRBD1 matching over 8 bases. The CDR3 loop is CASSLAGQGAYEQYF. The DNA of the CDR3 is TGTGCCAGCAGCTTAGCGGGCCAGGGGGCTTACGAGCAGTACTTC.